The next 22 T cell receptor beta chains were all read from a single sample in a study of T cells in Graves' hyperthyroidism and ophthalmopathy. Amplified regions were TCR beta CDR3 sequences from RNA transcripts. In the first-round RT-PCR of the TCR CDR3, the HTBI primer set was used. TCRdb fed the multiplex PCR reads into MiXCR, producing one record per CDR3 protein. The sample has hundreds of thousands of distinct CDR3 sequences, roughly 15% seen once. The source material was blood. The source of these receptors is a woman aged 55-75 years with Graves' ophthalmopathy.

This clonotype was detected only a few times. This clone may be a read error of a much larger clone one base away. The chain uses TRBV12-3 or TRBV12-4 and TRBJ2-1, with 16 bases that match TRBD2. The CDR3 spans 19 residues. CDR3 nucleotides: TGTGCCAGCAGCCCAGGCCCGGGACTAGCGGGAGGGCTCTACAGTGAGCAGTTCTTC. Residues: CASSPGPGLAGGLYSEQFF.

The chain links TRBV28 to TRBJ2-7; 8 nucleotides align to TRBD2. This CDR3 has 14 residues. Germline V lookup: CDR1 MDHEN, CDR2 SYDVKM. V lost 5 bases, J lost 5 bases, and 8 bases stayed unmatched. The CDR3 reads CASSPAGVRNEQYF. CDR3 bases: TGTGCCAGCAGTCCAGCGGGAGTTAGAAACGAGCAGTACTTC.

There are many counts of this clonotype. The gene calls are TRBV6-1 and TRBJ2-2, with 7 bases identical to TRBD2. The CDR3 runs to 13 residues. Germline V lookup: CDR1 MNHNS, CDR2 SASEGT. With 6 bases clipped from V and 7 bases from J, the junction kept 5 bases outside the gene matches. The CDR3 here is CASSGRYDGELFF. DNA for the CDR3: TGTGCCAGCAGCGGGAGGTACGACGGGGAGCTGTTTTTT.

This clonotype turned up a few times. The chain couples TRBV19 to TRBJ2-1; 7 bases are a match to TRBD2. V dropped 8 bases and J dropped 8; count of bases not matched to a gene: 15. Germline V lookup: CDR1 LNHDA, CDR2 SQIVND (reference sequence). This CDR3 is built from 15 residues. This CDR3 is CASSTWGEGQDEQFF. The CDR3 DNA sequence: TGTGCCAGTTCCACTTGGGGGGAGGGCCAGGATGAGCAGTTCTTC.

This clonotype occurred a few times. A read error is possible here, since a much larger clone lies one base away. The chain links TRBV2 to TRBJ2-1, with no clear D. The V gene's germline CDR1 is SNHLY and CDR2 FYNNEI. This CDR3 spans 12 amino acids. Trimming left V 6 bases short and J 12 bases short, with 15 bases between. CDR3 DNA sequence: TGTGCCAGCAGGTACTCGGGCCTAGGGCAGTTCTTC. Its protein product is CASRYSGLGQFF.

This clonotype was found many times. This chain connects TRBV20-1 to TRBJ2-1; D is ambiguous. Germline lookup yields CDR1 DFQATT and CDR2 SNEGSKA (reference sequence). Trimming took off 6 bases at V and 4 bases at J, with 13 bases between the two ends. The CDR3 contains 13 residues. CDR3 nucleotide sequence: TGCAGTGCCCGGCTGGTTGGTTACAATGAGCAGTTCTTC. Encoded protein: CSARLVGYNEQFF.

The chain links TRBV10-3 to TRBJ1-4; D gene unclear. The CDR3 length is 15 residues. V lost 6 bases, J lost 3 bases, and 14 bases lay in between. Germline lookup yields CDR1 ENHRY and CDR2 SYGVKD. The DNA for the CDR3 is TGTGCCATCAGCGCGACGGGCCCGGCTAATGAAAAACTGTTTTTT. Amino acid sequence: CAISATGPANEKLFF.

This clonotype was picked up many times. The genes are TRBV5-1 and TRBJ2-7; no clear D gene. From germline, CDR1 is SGHRS and CDR2 YFSETQ. The CDR3 contains 13 residues. Between the trimmed V and J ends, which lost 0 bases and 7 bases, there was a span of 11 bases. The CDR3: CASSLGQRGEQYF. CDR3 DNA: TGCGCCAGCAGCTTGGGGCAGCGTGGTGAGCAGTACTTC.

The sample holds many counts of this clonotype. The rearrangement uses TRBV2 and TRBJ1-1, with unresolved D. CDR3 length: 15 residues. Trimming took 1 base from V and 4 from J, leaving 13 bases between them. Germline CDR1 and CDR2: SNHLY and FYNNEI. CDR3 amino acids: CASSEDEMAGTEAFF. The CDR3 region has the DNA TGTGCCAGCAGTGAAGATGAGATGGCGGGCACTGAAGCTTTCTTT.

The rearrangement links TRBV6-5 to TRBJ2-7; no firm D call. This CDR3 is built from 12 residues. The V gene lost 1 base and the J gene lost 2 bases, with 3 bases spanning the gap. In germline, CDR1 is MNHEY, CDR2 SVGAGI. The CDR3 protein is CASSYYPYEQYF. DNA for the CDR3: TGTGCCAGCAGTTACTACCCCTACGAGCAGTACTTC.

This clonotype appeared many times. The chain carries TRBV30 and TRBJ2-5, with unresolved D. V was cut by 2 bases and J by 5 bases, with 9 bases left in between. The CDR3 spans 12 residues. CDR1 and CDR2 from the germline V gene are GTSNPN and SVGIG (reference sequence). The CDR3 coding sequence is TGTGCCTGGAGTTTTAATAAGGAGACCCAGTACTTC. Translated, it gives CAWSFNKETQYF.

This clonotype showed up many times. The chain carries TRBV20-1 and TRBJ2-7, with D uncertain. The CDR3 sequence is 10 residues long. Per germline, CDR1 DFQATT and CDR2 SNEGSKA (reference sequence). V was cut by 5 bases and J by 6 bases, with 8 bases left in between. Here the CDR3 reads CSALGGEQYF. The CDR3, as DNA: TGCAGTGCTCTAGGCGGCGAGCAGTACTTC.

This chain links TRBV6-1 with TRBJ2-3; 13 nucleotides line up with TRBD2. With V trimmed by 6 bases and J by 5 bases, 8 bases remained unmatched. The CDR3 covers 16 residues. The germline CDR1 and CDR2 sequences are MNHNS and SASEGT. The CDR3 is CASSSTSGREEDTQYF. CDR3 sequence (DNA): TGTGCCAGCAGCTCAACTAGCGGGAGGGAGGAAGATACGCAGTATTTT.

This clonotype was detected many times. The chain recombines TRBV3-1 with TRBJ2-4, with no clear D. The CDR3 covers 13 residues. Germline V gives CDR1 LGHDT, CDR2 YNNKEL (reference sequence). Trimming left V 4 bases short and J 6 bases short, with 10 bases between. The CDR3 DNA follows: TGTGCCAGCAGCCCCATACCGGGAAACATTCAGTACTTC. It translates to CASSPIPGNIQYF.

This clonotype showed up many times. This chain uses TRBV3-1 with TRBJ2-1, with TRBD1 identical over 7 bases. V dropped 2 bases and J dropped 0; count of bases not matched to a gene: 4. This CDR3 comprises 16 residues. CDR1 LGHDT and CDR2 YNNKEL come from the germline V gene (reference sequence). CDR3 protein: CASSQPGQSSYNEQFF. The CDR3 DNA reads TGTGCCAGCAGCCAACCGGGACAGAGCTCCTACAATGAGCAGTTCTTC.

With respect to this clonotype: A much bigger clone sits one base away, suggesting this may be a read error. As DNA, the CDR3 is TGTGTCAGCAGTTACCGGGGCCCGCAGTACACTGAAGCTTTCTTT. It is translated as CVSSYRGPQYTEAFF. The chain couples TRBV6-5 to TRBJ1-1; TRBD1 might be the D (5 bases). CDR3 length: 15 residues. The germline V gene has CDR1 MNHEY and CDR2 SVGAGI.

The table lists this clonotype with many counts. The CDR3 here is CAWIDNEQFF. In nucleotides, the CDR3 is TGTGCCTGGATCGACAATGAGCAGTTCTTC. V is TRBV30 and J is TRBJ2-1; no clear D. The CDR3 totals 10 residues. Germline CDR1 reads GTSNPN; CDR2 reads SVGIG (reference sequence). Deletions cut 4 bases from V and 5 bases from J, with 3 bases between.

In its sample, this clonotype was seen many times. The chain combines TRBV6-6 with TRBJ2-5, with 9 bases lining up with TRBD2. CDR3 length equals 16 residues. The germline CDR1 and CDR2 sequences are MNHNY and SVGAGI (reference sequence). Germline trimming cut 3 bases from V and 5 bases from J; bases unmatched to any gene: 10. The CDR3 sequence: CASSYSMGTSWETQYF. Here the CDR3 DNA reads TGTGCCAGCAGTTATTCGATGGGGACTAGCTGGGAGACCCAGTACTTC.

Ten or more counts support this clonotype. The V call is TRBV11-2, the J call TRBJ2-3, with D unclear. The CDR3 contains 12 residues. V was shortened by 3 bases and J by 8 bases, with 9 bases between the two germline ends. Germline V gene lookup returns CDR1 SGHAT and CDR2 FQNNGV. CDR3 region: CASSFDRRTQYF. CDR3 DNA sequence: TGTGCCAGCAGCTTTGACCGCCGTACGCAGTATTTT.

There are a few counts of this clonotype. The V gene is TRBV6-5, the J gene TRBJ1-4; D not certain. V was cut by 0 bases and J by 2 bases, with 7 bases left in between. This CDR3 has 15 residues. Germline assignment: CDR1 MNHEY and CDR2 SVGAGI. The CDR3 here is CASSYSTGTNEKLFF. CDR3 nucleotides: TGTGCCAGCAGTTACTCGACGGGGACTAATGAAAAACTGTTTTTT.

There are a few counts of this clonotype. J is TRBJ1-5 and V is TRBV19; weak D call: TRBD1 (6 bases). The germline gives CDR1 LNHDA, CDR2 SQIVND (reference sequence). This CDR3 contains 15 residues. V was shortened by 7 bases and J by 5 bases, with 18 bases between the two germline ends. CDR3: CASNGVRGLYQPQHF. The DNA for the CDR3 is TGTGCCAGTAATGGAGTCAGGGGATTGTATCAGCCCCAGCATTTT.

The chain is built from TRBV20-1 and TRBJ2-7; the match to TRBD2 covers 8 bases. This CDR3 has 14 amino acids. The junction had 11 bases not matched to a gene; V was cut back by 8 bases and J by 2 bases. Germline lookup yields CDR1 DFQATT and CDR2 SNEGSKA (reference sequence). DNA for the CDR3: TGCAGTACTCGCATAGCGGGATCCACCTACGAGCAGTACTTC. Translation: CSTRIAGSTYEQYF.